The sample holds one count of the clone carrying this T cell receptor (beta chain). Other nucleotide sequences from this sample produce the same CDR3. Method: immunoSEQ multiplex PCR; TCRdb's copy keeps in-frame clones and lacks some. The sample consists of a few million clones, around 95% of them appearing once. Germline V gives CDR1 SGHRS, CDR2 YFSETQ. The CDR3 is 15 amino acids. V gave up 4 bases and J gave up 2 bases; unmatched junction bases: 5. The data belong to a study of shared clonotypes between healthy human individuals. The chain employs TRBV5-1 and TRBJ2-2, with TRBD1 matching over 7 bases. The receptor's source is a man aged 18 to 29 in good health. Sequencing input: naive CD4+ T cells sorted from blood. The subset was: CD45RA+ positively selected. The CDR3 protein is CASSPRTGNTGELFF. CDR3 nucleotides: TGCGCCAGCAGCCCCCGGACAGGCAACACCGGGGAGCTGTTTTTT.